These 7 T cell receptor beta chains were sequenced from one sample in a study of vaccination effects on CD4 cells after COVID-19. The antigens of these receptors remain unknown. Measured with immunoSEQ multiplex PCR; TCRdb has only the in-frame clones, and not every one. This sample has 13,000 to 15,000 clones, with around 80% found just once. Antigen-specific CD4+ T cells were expanded (with viral peptide pools) by the ViraFEST assay ahead of sequencing. Following culture for around 10 days, CD4+ T cells were isolated. The person had PCR-confirmed SARS-CoV-2 infection between March and December 2020. BNT162b2 vaccine or mRNA-1273 vaccine was given to participants in two doses. This material consisted of CD4+ T cells from PBMCs cultured with SARS-CoV-2 spike peptides, taken after COVID-19 vaccination. The origin of the receptors is a human donor who had a prior SARS-CoV-2 infection.

The rearrangement joins TRBV18 to TRBJ2-5; D remains unclear. This CDR3 has 14 amino acids. Trimming took 5 bases from V and 5 from J, leaving 15 bases between them. Germline CDR1 KGHSH, CDR2 LQKENI. The CDR3 reads CASSAISRAETQYF. CDR3 in DNA: TGTGCCAGCTCAGCCATATCTCGGGCGGAGACCCAGTACTTC.

V and J are TRBV18 and TRBJ2-7, with 7 bases lining up with TRBD1. The V gene's germline CDR1 is KGHSH and CDR2 LQKENI. This CDR3 comprises 16 residues. Trimming removed 0 bases from V and 7 bases from J; junction bases left unmatched: 12. As DNA, the CDR3 is TGTGCCAGCTCACCACCTTTTACAGGGGCCCTTGGGGAGCAGTACTTC. It codes for CASSPPFTGALGEQYF.

The chain links TRBV20-1 to TRBJ2-7, with D unclear. V was clipped by 6 bases and J by 3 bases, with 9 bases between them. The CDR3 runs to 11 residues. Germline CDR1 DFQATT, CDR2 SNEGSKA (reference sequence). CDR3 amino acids: CSAKTSYEQYF. CDR3 sequence (DNA): TGCAGTGCAAAAACCAGCTACGAGCAGTACTTC.

This clone came up a few times. The V gene is TRBV4-1, the J gene TRBJ2-3; TRBD1 might be the D (6 bases). The V gene lost 1 base and the J gene lost 0 bases, with 14 bases spanning the gap. This CDR3 has 17 amino acids. Germline V lookup: CDR1 MGHRA, CDR2 YSYEKL. The CDR3 sequence is CASSQGPTGRSTDTQYF. CDR3 sequence (DNA): TGCGCCAGCAGCCAAGGGCCGACAGGCCGTAGCACAGATACGCAGTATTTT.

V gene TRBV5-1 combines with J gene TRBJ1-6; TRBD1 matches at 9 bases. The length of the CDR3 is 13 residues. V shed 5 bases and J 7 bases; nucleotides not matched to a gene: 1. The germline V gene encodes CDR1 SGHRS and CDR2 YFSETQ. CDR3 in amino acids: CASRGQGNSPLHF. CDR3 bases: TGCGCCAGCAGAGGACAGGGGAATTCACCCCTCCACTTT.

This chain connects TRBV11-2 to TRBJ2-1, with TRBD1 as a possible D gene (5 bases). The CDR3 is 11 residues long. V was trimmed by 5 bases and J by 8 bases, leaving 7 bases between them. CDR1 SGHAT and CDR2 FQNNGV come from the germline V gene. As DNA, the CDR3 is TGTGCCAGCAGCGGCAGGGATGAGCAGTTCTTC. Protein: CASSGRDEQFF. Drawing the rest from reference TRBV11-2 and TRBJ2-1, the complete variable domain is EAGVAQSPRYKIIEKRQSVAFWCNPISGHATLYWYQQILGQGPKLLIQFQNNGVVDDSQLPKDRFSAERLKGVDSTLKIQPAKLEDSAVYLCASSGRDEQFFGPGTRLTVL.

This clone appeared a few times. The V call is TRBV2, the J call TRBJ2-3, with no clear D. V lost 8 bases, J lost 7 bases, and 10 bases lay in between. This CDR3 is built from 11 residues. Per the germline V gene, CDR1 is SNHLY and CDR2 is FYNNEI. The CDR3 loop reads CASQDTYTQYF. The CDR3 DNA follows: TGTGCCAGCCAGGATACGTATACGCAGTATTTT.